This T cell receptor (beta chain) is drawn from a study of blood T cell repertoires in COVID-19. Study-wide context: The United States, Italy and Spain supplied acute and convalescent COVID-19 samples. The analysed material was cDNA or gDNA that came from T cells, B-cell-depleted T cells, or PBMCs.

Original methodology: Reference gene primer amplification yielded estimated nucleated cell counts. TCRdb's table, derived via immunoSEQ multiplex PCR, lists solely in-frame clones and lacks some. D and trimming were read from the DNA, whereas the V and J calls and clone size are those reported in that table. Seen here are approximately 85,000 clones, approximately 92% observed once, and the top ten hold about 6.6%. This CDR3 spans 12 amino acids. Germline-derived CDR1 and CDR2 are MNHNY and SVGAGI (reference sequence). The V and J ends lost 8 bases and 6 bases respectively, with 11 bases between them.

Sequencing was done on a sample of peripheral blood. This TCR came from a woman between 55 and 75 years old with active COVID-19. The chain recombines TRBV6-6 with TRBJ1-5; D gene unclear. CDR3 amino acids: CASWEGGQPQHF. DNA for the CDR3: TGTGCCAGCTGGGAGGGAGGTCAGCCCCAGCATTTT.